This T cell receptor beta chain was sequenced during a study of vaccination and CD4 T cells after COVID-19. Overall study: Each control was exposed to a CEFX pool, an HIV-1 Nef pool, or no peptide at all. Whole-study findings and limits: Clonotypes reactive to SARS-CoV-2 had a median that went up from 21 to 38, but not significantly.

On this clonotype itself: Antigen specificity is unknown.

With V trimmed by 0 bases and J by 2 bases, 11 bases remained unmatched. The CDR3 has 18 residues. Germline CDR1 is MNHNS and CDR2 is SASEGT. Documented treatment: approximately nine-day PBMC culture with coronavirus spike peptide pools or control peptides (ViraFEST assay). Harvesting of the unexposed donor's CD4+ T cells predated the COVID-19 pandemic (2011-2018). An Oncomine TCR Beta short-read assay was used to sequence the DNA from cultured CD4+ T cells. From cultured CD4+ T cells, genomic DNA was extracted. TCRdb ran MiXCR on the PCR reads and lists one entry per CDR3 protein. The data show some 5,500 distinct CDR3 sequences, with under 35% seen just once and around 24% held by the top ten.

The receptor was derived from a human donor in good health. Input material: CD4+ T cells from blood, cultured in vitro. The chain has TRBV6-1 and TRBJ1-2, with 8 bases fitting TRBD1. The CDR3 loop reads CASSEAPGGGDRNYGYTF. The CDR3 nucleotides read TGTGCCAGCAGTGAAGCGCCAGGGGGCGGAGATCGGAACTATGGCTACACCTTC.